One sample yielded the 18 T cell receptor beta chains listed below, sequenced in a study of blood T cell repertoires in COVID-19. Measured with immunoSEQ multiplex PCR; TCRdb has only the in-frame clones, and not every one. The sample lists hundreds of thousands of clones, roughly 79% seen once, with roughly 8% in the top ten. The sequencing input was peripheral blood. The receptor source for this set is a woman at least 80 years old with COVID-19, enrolled during active disease.

This clone has a handful of counts. The CDR3 DNA reads as TGTGCCAGCAGTCAAACCTACGAGCAGTACTTC. This gives the protein CASSQTYEQYF. This sequence joins TRBV6-2 or TRBV6-3 and TRBJ2-7; no definite D call. Trimming left V 5 bases short and J 2 bases short, with 4 bases between. Germline values: CDR1 MNHEY, CDR2 SVGEGT. This CDR3 spans 11 amino acids.

CDR3 nucleotide sequence: TGTGCCAGCAGTTTTAGTCACAGGGAAGCTTTCTTT. Translation gives CASSFSHREAFF. This chain links TRBV28 with TRBJ1-1, with D possibly being TRBD1 (5 bases). There are 12 residues in the CDR3. The germline V gene encodes CDR1 MDHEN and CDR2 SYDVKM. V was shortened by 3 bases and J by 8 bases, with 10 bases between the two germline ends.

The rearrangement links TRBV5-5 to TRBJ2-1; 12 nucleotides line up with TRBD1. V lost 3 bases, J lost 9 bases, and 7 bases stayed unmatched. The CDR3 extends over 15 amino acids. CDR1 SGHKS and CDR2 YYEKEE come from the germline V gene (reference sequence). The CDR3 here is CASSYVGTGGGEQFF. The CDR3 coding sequence is TGTGCCAGCAGCTATGTCGGGACAGGGGGCGGTGAGCAGTTCTTC.

The J gene is TRBJ2-1, the V gene TRBV6-4, with D possibly matching TRBD2 (6 bases). There are 13 residues in the CDR3. Germline CDR1 MRHNA, CDR2 SNTAGT. Trimming pared 3 bases from V and 10 bases from J, leaving 13 bases between. CDR3 protein: CASSERGGQEQFF. CDR3 in DNA: TGTGCCAGCAGTGAACGGGGAGGTCAGGAGCAGTTCTTC.

The chain is built from TRBV7-8 and TRBJ2-1; 7 bases agree with TRBD2. The CDR3 extends over 15 amino acids. V lost 2 bases, J lost 3 bases, and 4 bases stayed unmatched. Germline CDR1 and CDR2: SGHVS and FQNEAQ. In DNA, the CDR3 is TGTGCCAGCAGCTTACTAGCGGCTAGCTACAATGAGCAGTTCTTC. This gives the protein CASSLLAASYNEQFF.

This sequence joins TRBV15 and TRBJ1-2; D ambiguous. This CDR3 is built from 9 residues. V dropped 9 bases and J dropped 6 bases, with 5 bases sitting between them. From germline, CDR1 is LNHNV and CDR2 YYDKDF (reference sequence). CDR3 protein: CATSNGYTF. CDR3 nucleotides: TGTGCCACGTCAAATGGCTACACCTTC. The whole variable domain, remainder taken from reference TRBV15 and TRBJ1-2, is DAMVIQNPRYQVTQFGKPVTLSCSQTLNHNVMYWYQQKSSQAPKLLFHYYDKDFNNEADTPDNFQSRRPNTSFCFLDIRSPGLGDTAMYLCATSNGYTFGSGTRLTVV.

This rearrangement joins TRBV3-1 (or the pseudogene TRBV3-2) to TRBJ1-2; TRBD1 agrees at 10 bases. The CDR3 sequence is 15 residues long. Germline CDR1 LGHDT, CDR2 YNNKEL (reference sequence). V dropped 4 bases and J dropped 3; count of bases not matched to a gene: 5. The CDR3, as DNA: TGTGCCAGCAGCCGACGACAGGGGGCTGACTATGGCTACACCTTC. Translated: CASSRRQGADYGYTF.

The chain couples TRBV28 to TRBJ2-7; 11 nucleotides agree with TRBD1. Per germline, CDR1 MDHEN and CDR2 SYDVKM. The CDR3 loop spans 16 amino acids. Trimming at V came to 6 bases and at J to 3 bases, leaving 10 bases not matched to a gene. CDR3 loop: CASSPQGQGGIYEQYF. The CDR3 DNA reads as TGTGCCAGCAGCCCTCAGGGACAGGGGGGGATCTACGAGCAGTACTTC. The variable domain in full, with the rest retrieved from reference TRBV28 and TRBJ2-7, is DVKVTQSSRYLVKRTGEKVFLECVQDMDHENMFWYRQDPGLGLRLIYFSYDVKMKEKGDIPEGYSVSREKKERFSLILESASTNQTSMYLCASSPQGQGGIYEQYFGPGTRLTVT.

The chain recombines TRBV30 with TRBJ2-1; D may be TRBD1 (5 bases). Germline V gene data show CDR1 as GTSNPN and CDR2 as SVGIG (reference sequence). V was shortened by 6 bases and J by 6 bases, with 18 bases between the two germline ends. The CDR3 runs 14 residues. The CDR3 reads CACPRRASRNEQFF. CDR3 in DNA: TGTGCCTGCCCTCGCAGGGCTAGTCGCAATGAGCAGTTCTTC.

The CDR3 protein is CASRGTGNYYGYTF. CDR3 in DNA: TGTGCCAGCAGGGGGACAGGGAACTACTATGGCTACACCTTC. The chain links TRBV2 to TRBJ1-2, with 9 bases aligning to TRBD1. Per the germline V gene, CDR1 is SNHLY and CDR2 is FYNNEI. The CDR3 sequence is 14 residues long. Trimming cost V 6 bases and J 3 bases; bases outside gene matches: 5.

The rearrangement links TRBV10-3 to TRBJ2-7, with 8 bases aligning to TRBD1. Per the germline V gene, CDR1 is ENHRY and CDR2 is SYGVKD. This CDR3 comprises 15 residues. V dropped 4 bases and J dropped 2; count of bases not matched to a gene: 7. CDR3 amino acids: CAISAPGQEAYEQYF. In DNA, the CDR3 is TGTGCCATCAGTGCCCCGGGACAGGAGGCCTACGAGCAGTACTTC.

This sequence joins TRBV19 and TRBJ1-5; a weak D match, TRBD1 (5 bases). This CDR3 contains 14 residues. Germline loops: CDR1 LNHDA, CDR2 SQIVND (reference sequence). Trimming cost V 7 bases and J 2 bases, with 12 bases left between them. The CDR3, as DNA: TGTGCCAGTACCACAGGTCTCGGCAATCAGCCCCAGCATTTT. Residues: CASTTGLGNQPQHF.

The chain links TRBV21-1 to TRBJ2-1; the DNA was not compared with TRBD2, the D call given in the table. TRBV21-1 is classified as a pseudogene. The CDR3 covers 18 residues. The CDR3 DNA reads as TGTGCCAGCAGCGCCCCATCATCTAGCGGGAGATTCAAAAATGAGCAGTTCTTC. Translating gives CASSAPSSSGRFKNEQFF.

This clone was seen once. The chain has TRBV6-5 and TRBJ1-3; D remains ambiguous. CDR1 is MNHEY and CDR2 is SVGAGI in the germline V gene. The CDR3 contains 14 residues. Between the trimmed V and J ends, which lost 8 bases and 0 bases, there was a span of 11 bases. CDR3 coding DNA: TGTGCCAGCGCCCTTGGGAGCTCTGGAAACACCATATATTTT. It encodes CASALGSSGNTIYF.

V usage is TRBV10-1 and J usage is TRBJ2-1, with 9 bases fitting TRBD2. V trimming: 3 bases; J trimming: 7 bases; junction bases outside the gene matches: 7. The CDR3 has 15 residues. Looked up from germline, CDR1 is WNHNN and CDR2 is SYGVQD (reference sequence). The CDR3 nucleotides read TGCGCCAGCAGTGAACCCGGGACTAGCAAAAATGAGCAGTTCTTC. Encoded protein: CASSEPGTSKNEQFF.

On this clone itself: One end of the junction is discordant with germline, which a read error may explain. This chain joins TRBV29-1 and TRBJ2-1; 8 nucleotides line up with TRBD2. The germline V gene encodes CDR1 SQVTM and CDR2 ANQGSEA. This CDR3 region has 10 residues. This chain's CDR3 is CSVGTGRAIF. As DNA, the CDR3 is TGCAGCGTTGGAACCGGGAGGGCCATCTTC.

The V gene is TRBV7-9, the J gene TRBJ2-3; perhaps TRBD1 as D (6 bases). V was cut by 5 bases and J by 3 bases, with 15 bases left in between. The germline CDR1 and CDR2 sequences are SEHNR and FQNEAQ (reference sequence). CDR3 length equals 15 residues. In nucleotides, the CDR3 is TGTGCCAGCAGCCATTCACAGGGTAGGACAGATACGCAGTATTTT. Translated: CASSHSQGRTDTQYF.

The chain recombines TRBV4-1 with TRBJ1-5, with D hard to call. This CDR3 has 13 residues. CDR1 is MGHRA and CDR2 is YSYEKL in the germline V gene. The V and J ends lost 0 bases and 7 bases respectively, with 7 bases between them. The CDR3, as DNA: TGCGCCAGCAGCCAAGATTCTGTGCAGCCCCAGCATTTT. Amino acids: CASSQDSVQPQHF.